These T cell receptor beta chains were read from a single sample in a study of shared clonotypes between healthy human individuals. Method: immunoSEQ multiplex PCR; TCRdb's copy keeps in-frame clones and lacks some. This sample has about 600,000 clones; roughly 97% occur once, and the top ten carry around 0.057%. The sample taken for sequencing was naive CD4+ T cells sorted from blood. The receptors come from a woman under 40 in good health. Each CDR3 is given with its conserved first and last residue. D genes are given only for firm matches. Clone sizes are given selectively: once, few, many, or a class where the clone is expanded.

>TRBD1|.|TRBJ2-5|TRBV7-6
TGTGCCAGCAGCCCCAGGGGGCACCAAGAGACCCAGTACTTC
CASSPRGHQETQYF
>.|.|TRBJ2-2|TRBV6-5
TGTGCCAGCAGTCTCACCGGGGAGCTGTTTTTT
CASSLTGELFF
>.|.|TRBJ1-5|TRBV28
TGTGCCAGCAGTTTCCCTGACAGTAATCAGCCCCAGCATTTT
CASSFPDSNQPQHF
>TRBD1|once|TRBJ1-5|TRBV28
TGTGCCAGCAGCCAGCCGGACAGGGTGAGGCAGCCCCAGCATTTT
CASSQPDRVRQPQHF
>.|.|TRBJ2-5|TRBV5-1
TGCGCCAGCAGTCGCGATGTCGTCCAAGAGACCCAGTACTTC
CASSRDVVQETQYF
>.|.|TRBJ2-7|TRBV7-9
TGTGCCAGCAGCCCCAGGGGGGCAAAAGGGGACTACGAGCAGTACTTC
CASSPRGAKGDYEQYF
>.|.|TRBJ2-3|TRBV9
TGTGCCAGCAGCGTAGACGGGGGGCTAACAGATACGCAGTATTTT
CASSVDGGLTDTQYF
>.|.|TRBJ1-4|TRBV7-2
TGTGCCAGCAGCTTAAGGGCACAATCAACTAATGAAAAACTGTTTTTT
CASSLRAQSTNEKLFF
>.|.|TRBJ2-7|TRBV11-2
TGTGCCAGCAGCGCGCGGACCGATCACTACGAGCAGTACTTC
CASSARTDHYEQYF
>.|.|TRBJ2-5|TRBV28
TGTGCCAGCAGCGGGCCCAGTTCTCTATGGGAGACCCAGTACTTC
CASSGPSSLWETQYF
>.|.|TRBJ2-5|TRBV7-7
TGTGCCAGCAGCCACGACTTGGGAAAAGAGACCCAGTACTTC
CASSHDLGKETQYF
>.|.|TRBJ1-5|TRBV6-1
TGTGCCAGCAGTGAACGGACTACTCAGGGGAATCAGCCCCAGCATTTT
CASSERTTQGNQPQHF
>.|.|TRBJ2-7|TRBV30
TGTGCCTGGAGTGACTCCTACGAGCAGTACTTC
CAWSDSYEQYF
>TRBD1|.|TRBJ2-1|TRBV4-1
TGCGCCAGCAGCCAAGCGGGGTCAGGGGGCTATAACTACAATGAGCAGTTCTTC
CASSQAGSGGYNYNEQFF
>TRBD1|once|TRBJ1-2|TRBV7-9
TGTGCCAGCAGTCCACAGGGGGCGCCGAACTATGGCTACACCTTC
CASSPQGAPNYGYTF
>.|once|TRBJ2-7|TRBV10-1
TGCGCCAGCAGTGAGGGAACCAGGGGTTGGGTAAGCGAGCAGTACTTC
CASSEGTRGWVSEQYF
>.|.|TRBJ1-1|TRBV15
TGTGCCACCAGCCAGACGGGGAACACTGAAGCTTTCTTT
CATSQTGNTEAFF
>TRBD1|.|TRBJ1-4|TRBV10-3
TGTGCCATCAGTGATGTTGGACAGGGTCGAGAAAAACTGTTTTTT
CAISDVGQGREKLFF